This T cell receptor (beta chain) comes out of a study of T cell changes during pregnancy in multiple sclerosis (dated by TCRdb to 2018 to 2020). Notes on the research overall: In women with multiple sclerosis, the researchers looked at how the T cell repertoire shifted as pregnancy progressed.

The library relied on the immunoSEQ multiplex PCR assay. Not all clones reach the TCRdb copy of this immuneACCESS table, which keeps in-frame sequences only. Checked studies attribute under half of the gap to unresolved V genes and leave the rest unexplained. This sample lists approximately 85,000 clones; 85% to 95% were detected once. The ten largest clonotypes hold about 2.3% of the sample. CDR1 is given as SGHTA and CDR2 as FQGNSA, both from the germline V gene. V is cut by 2 bases and J by 3 bases, and the space between the germline ends is 11 bases. Measured from the cysteine to the phenylalanine, the CDR3 is 14 residues long. The DNA shown is the 42-base CDR3, in frame from base 1. On this clone itself: Its antigen target is currently unknown. No base-level quality is on record; no much larger clone is a single base apart.

Sequencing used peripheral blood, obtained in the third trimester of pregnancy. In this chain, TRBV7-2 is recombined with TRBJ2-7; TRBD1 is possibly the D segment (7 matching bases). The clonotype was recovered from a female donor with multiple sclerosis, enrolled in a pregnancy study. The sequenced DNA is TGTGCCAGCAGCTTACAGGGGGGTCGCTACGAGCAGTACTTC. This sequence encodes CASSLQGGRYEQYF.